These T cell receptor beta chains were read from a single sample in a study of neurological immune-mediated disorders. From the 5' RACE reads, TCRdb called clonotypes with MiXCR, one entry per CDR3 protein. The table shows about 60,000 distinct CDR3 sequences, with 4% to 5.5% occurring only once. Sequencing input: PBMCs. These receptors were collected from a man over 45 with multiple sclerosis. Each CDR3 is given with its conserved first and last residue. The D gene is left open where the match is weak. Expanded clones are given a class, and other clones once, few, many or no size at all.

TRBV5-1,TRBJ2-1,-,-,CASSPGSTRDWNNEQFF,TGCGCCAGCAGCCCAGGCTCGACCCGGGACTGGAACAATGAGCAGTTCTTC
TRBV5-1,TRBJ2-2,-,many,CASSLRQENTGELFF,TGCGCCAGCAGCCTCAGACAGGAGAACACCGGGGAGCTGTTTTTT
TRBV11-1,TRBJ2-5,TRBD2,many,CASSLGLAAQETQYF,TGTGCCAGCAGCCTTGGGCTAGCGGCCCAAGAGACCCAGTACTTC
TRBV20-1,TRBJ2-7,TRBD2,few,CSATSGGALFYEQYF,TGCAGTGCTACTAGCGGGGGGGCCTTATTCTACGAGCAGTACTTC
TRBV6-5,TRBJ2-7,-,many,CASSYGQREQYF,TGTGCCAGCAGTTACGGACAACGCGAGCAGTACTTC
TRBV29-1,TRBJ2-5,-,many,CSVQENQETQYF,TGCAGCGTTCAGGAAAACCAAGAGACCCAGTACTTC
TRBV29-1,TRBJ2-5,-,-,CSVEGVGGRPQETQYF,TGCAGCGTTGAAGGAGTTGGGGGACGGCCTCAAGAGACCCAGTACTTC
TRBV7-2,TRBJ2-7,-,many,CASSRGRQYEQYF,TGTGCCAGCAGCCGGGGCAGACAGTACGAGCAGTACTTC
TRBV5-1,TRBJ2-7,-,many,CASSLGGGYEQYF,TGCGCCAGCAGCTTGGGTGGAGGCTACGAGCAGTACTTC
TRBV4-1,TRBJ2-5,TRBD1,many,CASSQARQGVETQYF,TGCGCCAGCAGCCAGGCAAGACAGGGGGTTGAGACCCAGTACTTC
TRBV29-1,TRBJ2-3,TRBD1,many,CSVLKDRGQTDTQYF,TGCAGCGTCCTGAAGGACAGGGGGCAGACAGATACGCAGTATTTT
TRBV5-1,TRBJ2-2,-,many,CASSWRVRGDSTGELFF,TGCGCCAGCAGCTGGCGGGTTCGAGGGGATAGCACCGGGGAGCTGTTTTTT
TRBV6-6,TRBJ2-5,TRBD2,many,CASKGIEGLAGFQETQYF,TGTGCCAGCAAGGGTATCGAGGGGTTAGCGGGGTTCCAAGAGACCCAGTACTTC
TRBV5-1,TRBJ2-7,TRBD1,many,CASSLGGQQGSYEQYF,TGCGCCAGCAGCTTAGGGGGACAGCAAGGCTCCTACGAGCAGTACTTC
TRBV27,TRBJ2-7,TRBD2,many,CASSLSGSSYEQYF,TGTGCCAGCAGTCTAAGCGGGAGCTCCTACGAGCAGTACTTC
TRBV10-3,TRBJ2-7,TRBD1,many,CAIGAGGQSDEQYF,TGTGCCATCGGGGCTGGGGGACAGAGCGACGAGCAGTACTTC
TRBV10-3,TRBJ2-3,-,many,CAIRQGLIGTDTQYF,TGTGCCATCAGACAGGGATTGATCGGCACAGATACGCAGTATTTT
TRBV7-2,TRBJ2-3,-,many,CASSSVRGTDTQYF,TGTGCCAGCAGCTCCGTGCGGGGCACAGATACGCAGTATTTT
TRBV7-9,TRBJ2-1,-,many,CASSLAPSNGGNEQFF,TGTGCCAGCAGCTTAGCCCCTAGCAATGGCGGCAATGAGCAGTTCTTC
TRBV14,TRBJ2-5,-,-,CASSQVYQETQYF,TGTGCCAGCAGCCAGGTCTACCAAGAGACCCAGTACTTC
TRBV5-1,TRBJ2-6,-,-,CASSLDRASSGANVLTF,TGCGCCAGCAGCTTGGACAGGGCAAGCTCTGGGGCCAACGTCCTGACTTTC
TRBV6-5,TRBJ2-3,TRBD2,many,CASRRAGGSLTDTQYF,TGTGCCAGCAGAAGAGCGGGAGGGTCCCTCACAGATACGCAGTATTTT
TRBV28,TRBJ1-5,-,many,CASSFRRGGGSMNQPQHF,TGTGCCAGCAGTTTCAGGAGAGGGGGGGGGAGTATGAATCAGCCCCAGCATTTT
TRBV20-1,TRBJ1-5,-,many,CSARTTANQPQHF,TGCAGTGCTAGAACGACGGCGAATCAGCCCCAGCATTTT
TRBV5-1,TRBJ1-1,-,many,CASSLTGNAEAFF,TGCGCCAGCAGCCTCACAGGGAACGCTGAAGCTTTCTTT
TRBV7-2,TRBJ2-1,-,many,CASSLTGVAVNHEQFF,TGTGCCAGCAGCTTAACGGGGGTAGCGGTTAACCATGAGCAGTTCTTC
TRBV7-9,TRBJ2-1,-,few,CASRGRRVSEQFF,TGTGCCAGCCGCGGTCGGAGGGTCAGTGAGCAGTTCTTC
TRBV20-1,TRBJ2-1,-,many,CSAGVGSVYYNEQFF,TGCAGTGCCGGGGTCGGTAGCGTCTACTACAATGAGCAGTTCTTC
TRBV11-2,TRBJ2-5,-,many,CASSLVREETQYF,TGTGCCAGCAGCTTAGTAAGGGAAGAGACCCAGTACTTC
TRBV28,TRBJ2-2,TRBD1,-,CATYPIGGPGELFF,TGTGCCACCTATCCAATAGGGGGCCCCGGGGAGCTGTTTTTT
TRBV7-9,TRBJ2-1,TRBD1,few,CASSFGDRRYNEQFF,TGTGCCAGCAGCTTTGGGGACAGGCGGTACAATGAGCAGTTCTTC
TRBV28,TRBJ2-5,-,many,CASSPRDYEETQYF,TGTGCCAGCAGTCCACGCGACTACGAAGAGACCCAGTACTTC
TRBV28,TRBJ2-5,-,medium-sized,CASSPQETQYF,TGTGCCAGCAGTCCTCAAGAGACCCAGTACTTC
TRBV21-1,TRBJ2-7,-,many,CASSRARSDDDEQYF,TGTGCCAGCAGCCGAGCTAGATCGGACGACGACGAGCAGTACTTC
TRBV5-5,TRBJ1-2,TRBD1,many,CASSTLGQGANYGYTF,TGTGCCAGCAGCACCCTAGGACAGGGGGCTAACTATGGCTACACCTTC
TRBV27,TRBJ1-2,-,many,CASSFHRNYGYTF,TGTGCCAGCAGTTTTCACAGAAACTATGGCTACACCTTC
TRBV7-9,TRBJ1-2,-,medium-sized,CASSFLPGQNSNYGYTF,TGTGCCAGCAGCTTCCTTCCGGGACAAAATTCGAACTATGGCTACACCTTC
TRBV10-1,TRBJ2-5,-,many,CASSDSRDTKETQYF,TGCGCCAGCAGTGACTCCCGGGACACAAAAGAGACCCAGTACTTC
TRBV7-2,TRBJ1-2,TRBD1,many,CASSQGGSTPNYGYTF,TGTGCCAGCAGCCAAGGGGGCAGCACTCCTAACTATGGCTACACCTTC
TRBV20-1,TRBJ1-2,TRBD1,many,CSAPGQGYYGYTF,TGCAGTGCCCCGGGACAGGGGTACTATGGCTACACCTTC